The clone carrying this TCR beta chain has just one count. Antigen unknown. This CDR3 region has 15 residues. V lost 0 bases to trimming and J lost 0 bases, with 9 bases between them. CDR1 and CDR2 (germline): LGHNA, YNFKEQ. Profiling relied on immunoSEQ multiplex PCR, and the TCRdb table lists in-frame clones only, not all of them. The table shows fewer than 150,000 clones, with roughly 84% occurring only once. The entry originates in a study of cytotoxic CD8 clonotypes in ibrutinib-treated CLL. Study results and limitations: Against age-matched healthy donors, baseline clonality ran higher and tracked circulating CD8+ T-cell counts.

This receptor was identified in a human donor with chronic lymphocytic leukemia. The chain links TRBV4-2 to TRBJ2-7; D is uncertain. The source material was PBMCs, sampled after 24 months of ibrutinib treatment. This CDR3 reads CASSQEISSSYEQYF. The CDR3 DNA follows: TGTGCCAGCAGCCAAGAAATTAGTAGCTCCTACGAGCAGTACTTC.